These 14 T cell receptor beta chains were all obtained from the same sample, sequenced in a study of beta chain features in type 1 diabetes. Study results and caveats: The study found moderately but significantly shorter TCRB CDR3s in all four CD4+ subsets of Type 1 diabetes patients.

Every isolated RNA sample was fully reverse transcribed, so sequencing captured expressed TCRB transcripts. Repertoires were generated with immunoSEQ multiplex PCR, while TCRdb's copy carries only in-frame clones and drops some. The sample includes approximately 270,000 clones, roughly an eighth of them seen just once. Which antigens these TCRs recognize remains unknown. Sequences were obtained from naive CD4+ T cells from blood. The receptors shown here come from a young man with type 1 diabetes.

The chain recombines TRBV18 with TRBJ2-7; tentatively, D is TRBD1 (6 bases). V was shortened by 4 bases and J by 0 bases, with 10 bases between the two germline ends. Germline-derived CDR1 and CDR2 are KGHSH and LQKENI. This CDR3 spans 14 amino acids. CDR3 DNA sequence: TGTGCCAGCTCACACCGGGACACCTCCTACGAGCAGTACTTC. It yields the protein CASSHRDTSYEQYF.

The DNA for the CDR3 is TGTGCCAGCAGCTTAAAGCTAGCGGGAGGGGCGAAGACCCAGTACTTC. This translates into CASSLKLAGGAKTQYF. The rearrangement joins TRBV7-2 to TRBJ2-5, with TRBD2 matching 12 bases. This CDR3 region has 16 residues. Germline values: CDR1 SGHTA, CDR2 FQGNSA. V shed 2 bases and J 6 bases; nucleotides not matched to a gene: 7.

This clone was counted only a few times. Other DNA sequences in this sample translate to the same CDR3. The chain couples TRBV7-9 to TRBJ1-1; D not certain. V dropped 5 bases and J dropped 1 base, with 8 bases sitting between them. Germline lookup yields CDR1 SEHNR and CDR2 FQNEAQ (reference sequence). The CDR3 totals 13 residues. CDR3 sequence reads: CASSRQENTEAFF. CDR3 in DNA: TGTGCCAGCAGCCGACAAGAGAACACTGAAGCTTTCTTT.

Only a few counts were recorded for this clone. The V and J genes are TRBV5-1 and TRBJ2-5, with 9 positions matching TRBD1. V dropped 4 bases and J dropped 5; count of bases not matched to a gene: 15. CDR1 is SGHRS and CDR2 is YFSETQ in the germline V gene. This CDR3 is 17 amino acids long. The CDR3 reads CASSPSNGQGRRETQYF. The CDR3, as DNA: TGCGCCAGCAGCCCGTCTAATGGACAGGGGCGGAGGGAGACCCAGTACTTC.

This chain connects TRBV7-6 to TRBJ2-1; TRBD2 aligns across 10 bases. The CDR3 covers 21 residues. V lost 2 bases to trimming and J lost 3 bases; unmatched junction nucleotides: 19. Per germline, CDR1 SGHVS and CDR2 FNYEAQ. The CDR3: CASSLRPVGAGGSFIYNEQFF. The CDR3 coding sequence is TGTGCCAGCAGCTTAAGGCCGGTCGGAGCGGGAGGGAGCTTCATCTACAATGAGCAGTTCTTC. Combining the CDR3 with reference TRBV7-6 and TRBJ2-1 gives the whole variable domain GAGVSQSPRYKVTKRGQDVALRCDPISGHVSLYWYRQALGQGPEFLTYFNYEAQQDKSGLPNDRFSAERPEGSISTLTIQRTEQRDSAMYRCASSLRPVGAGGSFIYNEQFFGPGTRLTVL.

The rearrangement links TRBV7-8 to TRBJ2-7; TRBD2 matches 10 bases. The CDR3 has 14 residues. Germline trimming cut 4 bases from V and 4 bases from J; bases unmatched to any gene: 4. The germline CDR1 and CDR2 sequences are SGHVS and FQNEAQ. The CDR3 bases are TGTGCCAGCAGCTCTAGCGGGAGTGGTTACGAGCAGTACTTC. Encoded protein: CASSSSGSGYEQYF.

A few counts support this clone. This chain uses TRBV28 with TRBJ2-3, with D perhaps TRBD1 (7 bases). Germline loops: CDR1 MDHEN, CDR2 SYDVKM. Trimming took off 5 bases at V and 5 bases at J, with 17 bases between the two ends. CDR3 length: 15 residues. The CDR3 loop is CASSAGQSPRDTQYF. Written as DNA, the CDR3 is TGTGCCAGCAGTGCGGGACAGTCCCCCCGAGATACGCAGTATTTT. Full variable domain (rest looked up from reference TRBV28 and TRBJ2-3): DVKVTQSSRYLVKRTGEKVFLECVQDMDHENMFWYRQDPGLGLRLIYFSYDVKMKEKGDIPEGYSVSREKKERFSLILESASTNQTSMYLCASSAGQSPRDTQYFGPGTRLTVL.

This clone was observed a few times. This chain connects TRBV5-1 to TRBJ1-2; 8 nucleotides line up with TRBD1. Germline CDR1 is SGHRS and CDR2 is YFSETQ. The CDR3 is 14 amino acids. V shed 4 bases and J 3 bases; nucleotides not matched to a gene: 5. The CDR3, as DNA: TGCGCCAGCAGCCAGGACAGGGCCCACTATGGCTACACCTTC. Protein: CASSQDRAHYGYTF.

This chain uses TRBV5-4 with TRBJ2-3; TRBD2 aligns across 8 bases. The V segment lost 2 bases and the J segment 0 bases; nucleotides outside the gene matches: 5. The CDR3 runs 16 residues. Germline V gives CDR1 SGHNT, CDR2 YYREEE (reference sequence). CDR3 bases: TGTGCCAGCAGCTTCCAACTAGCGGCAAGCACAGATACGCAGTATTTT. Protein: CASSFQLAASTDTQYF. Combining the CDR3 with reference TRBV5-4 and TRBJ2-3 gives the whole variable domain ETGVTQSPTHLIKTRGQQVTLRCSSQSGHNTVSWYQQALGQGPQFIFQYYREEENGRGNFPPRFSGLQFPNYSSELNVNALELDDSALYLCASSFQLAASTDTQYFGPGTRLTVL.

The chain has TRBV5-1 and TRBJ2-7, with 8 bases identical to TRBD1. The CDR3 spans 12 residues. V shed 3 bases, J shed 7 bases, and the junction held 3 bases outside the gene matches. The germline V gene has CDR1 SGHRS and CDR2 YFSETQ. CDR3 DNA: TGCGCCAGCAGCTCCACAGGGGGGGAGCAGTACTTC. It yields the protein CASSSTGGEQYF.

This clone appeared a few times. The chain links TRBV9 to TRBJ2-1, with TRBD2 matching 12 bases. V lost 4 bases, J lost 2 bases, and 1 base stayed unmatched. The germline V gene encodes CDR1 SGDLS and CDR2 YYNGEE. The CDR3 has 15 amino acids. CDR3 protein: CASSRTSGTYNEQFF. For the CDR3, the DNA is TGTGCCAGCAGCCGGACTAGCGGGACCTACAATGAGCAGTTCTTC. Looking up the rest from reference TRBV9 and TRBJ2-1 gives the full variable domain: DSGVTQTPKHLITATGQRVTLRCSPRSGDLSVYWYQQSLDQGLQFLIQYYNGEERAKGNILERFSAQQFPDLHSELNLSSLELGDSALYFCASSRTSGTYNEQFFGPGTRLTVL.

CDR3 DNA sequence: TGTGCCAGCAGCGTAGTCGGTAGTATTCCCAATGAGCAGTTCTTC. Amino acids: CASSVVGSIPNEQFF. The chain combines TRBV9 with TRBJ2-1; D is ambiguous. The V end was cut by 0 bases, the J end by 6 bases, with 13 bases between. This CDR3 spans 15 amino acids. The germline V gene has CDR1 SGDLS and CDR2 YYNGEE.

The gene calls are TRBV23-1 and TRBJ2-1, with D tentatively TRBD1 (6 bases). TRBV23-1 is placed among ORFs of uncertain function. V was cut by 3 bases and J by 7 bases, with 28 bases left in between. This CDR3 spans 19 amino acids. The CDR3 loop is CASSHANRHQNRVSNEQFF. CDR3 nucleotides: TGCGCCAGCAGTCACGCCAACCGACACCAAAACAGGGTTAGTAATGAGCAGTTCTTC.

This clone was recorded a few times. The chain carries TRBV21-1 and TRBJ1-1. TRBV21-1 is recorded as a pseudogene. The CDR3 is 15 amino acids. The CDR3 DNA sequence: TGTGCCAGCAGCAAAGGCGCCGAAAAGAACACTGAAGCTTTCTTT. This translates into CASSKGAEKNTEAFF.